What follows is one T cell receptor beta chain and its context. Its matching antigen is unknown. The sample comes from a study of T cell responses to AZD1222 COVID-19 vaccine. Notes on the study in general: Clonal diversity was possibly underestimated, and white British individuals and females predominated among donors.

The CDR3 is 11 amino acids. V lost 7 bases to trimming and J lost 11 bases, with 13 bases between them. Germline V lookup: CDR1 MNHEY, CDR2 SVGAGI. TCRdb's copy holds only in-frame clones and misses some; the assay was immunoSEQ multiplex PCR. The repertoire holds around 140,000 clones, 90% to 95% seen once, with roughly 12% in the top ten. The chain carries TRBV6-5 and TRBJ2-3, with a weak D call TRBD2 (6 bases). The clonotype originates from an adult who had recovered from COVID-19. Sequenced here: peripheral blood, sampled after recovery from COVID-19. The CDR3 loop is CASTSGEGQYF. CDR3 bases: TGTGCCAGCACCTCGGGGGAAGGGCAGTATTTT.